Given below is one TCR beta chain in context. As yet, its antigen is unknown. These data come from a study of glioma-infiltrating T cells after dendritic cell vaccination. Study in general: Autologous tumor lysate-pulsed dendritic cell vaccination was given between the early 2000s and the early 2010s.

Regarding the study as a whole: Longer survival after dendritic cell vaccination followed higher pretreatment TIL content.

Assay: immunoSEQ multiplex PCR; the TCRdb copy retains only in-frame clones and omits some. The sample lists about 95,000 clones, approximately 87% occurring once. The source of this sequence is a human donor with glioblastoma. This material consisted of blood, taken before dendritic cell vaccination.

The chain's CDR3 is CAWNEGTGTTNEKLFF. The CDR3 DNA is TGTGCCTGGAACGAAGGGACAGGGACGACTAATGAAAAACTGTTTTTT. The V call is TRBV30, the J call TRBJ1-4; 9 nucleotides align to TRBD1. From germline, CDR1 is GTSNPN and CDR2 SVGIG (reference sequence). The CDR3 length is 16 residues. The J segment lost 2 bases and the V segment lost 4 bases, leaving 8 bases of the junction unmatched.